This T cell receptor (beta chain) was retrieved from a study of blood T cell repertoires in COVID-19. Turning to the study itself: Sample material is recorded as cDNA or gDNA derived from T cells, B-cell-depleted T cells, or PBMCs.

V gave up 2 bases and J gave up 2 bases, with 11 bases separating them. This CDR3 contains 15 residues. Germline V gene lookup returns CDR1 LGHNA and CDR2 YNFKEQ. Original data processing: Estimated nucleated cell counts came from reference gene primer amplification. Using immunoSEQ multiplex PCR, the repertoire was profiled, and TCRdb retains in-frame clones only, with some absent. V and J calls and clone size are given by that table; D and trimming were obtained from the DNA. The repertoire includes more than 95,000 clones, over 75% of them detected once, and roughly 6% sits in the top ten. The chain has TRBV4-2 and TRBJ2-3; D perhaps matches TRBD2 (6 bases). The source is a human donor in a cohort sampled during active COVID-19. Sequencing was carried out using peripheral blood. CDR3 nucleotide sequence: TGTGCCAGCAGCCAAAACGGGGGACTCACAGATACGCAGTATTTT. It specifies CASSQNGGLTDTQYF.